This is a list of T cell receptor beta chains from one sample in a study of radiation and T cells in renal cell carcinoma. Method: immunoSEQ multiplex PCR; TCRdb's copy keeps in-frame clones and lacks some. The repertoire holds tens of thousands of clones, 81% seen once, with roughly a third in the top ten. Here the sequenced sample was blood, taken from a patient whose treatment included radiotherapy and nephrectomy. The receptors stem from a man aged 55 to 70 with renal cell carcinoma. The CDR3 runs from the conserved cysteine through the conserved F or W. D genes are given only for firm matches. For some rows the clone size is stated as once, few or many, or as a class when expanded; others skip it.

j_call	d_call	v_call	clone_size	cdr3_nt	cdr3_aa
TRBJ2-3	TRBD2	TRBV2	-	TGTGCCAGCAGGGCCAGGACTAGCGGGAGTGCCGATACGCAGTATTTT	CASRARTSGSADTQYF
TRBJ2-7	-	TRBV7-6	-	TGTGCCAGCAGCTTAGCCTCCTCCTACGAGCAGTACTTC	CASSLASSYEQYF
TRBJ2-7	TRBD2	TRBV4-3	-	TGCGCCAGCAGCCTCCAACTAGCGGGAGGGCATGAGCAGTACTTC	CASSLQLAGGHEQYF
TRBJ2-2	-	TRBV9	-	TGTGCCAGCAGCGTAGTTCCCGGAACCGGGGAGCTGTTTTTT	CASSVVPGTGELFF
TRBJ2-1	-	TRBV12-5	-	TGTGCTAGTGGTTTGGTACGTGGAGGCTACAATGAGCAGTTCTTC	CASGLVRGGYNEQFF
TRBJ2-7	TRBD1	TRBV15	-	TGTGCCACCAGCAGAGATCGACGGGACAGGGGTAACGAGCAGTACTTC	CATSRDRRDRGNEQYF
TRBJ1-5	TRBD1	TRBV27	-	TGTGCCAGCAGTATGGACAGGGTCGGCAATCAGCCCCAGCATTTT	CASSMDRVGNQPQHF
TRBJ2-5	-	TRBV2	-	TGTGCCAGCACGTCTGGGAGGCTGGAAGTTGAGACCCAGTACTTC	CASTSGRLEVETQYF
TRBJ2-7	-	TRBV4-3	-	TGCGCCAGCAGCCAAGATCTTGGGCGGTACTACGAGCAGTACTTC	CASSQDLGRYYEQYF
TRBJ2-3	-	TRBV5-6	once	TGTGCCAGCAGCTTGGTAACAGCAAGCACAGATACGCAGTATTTT	CASSLVTASTDTQYF
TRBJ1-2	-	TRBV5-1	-	TGCGCCAGCAGCTTGCAGGAATTGGATGGCTACACCTTC	CASSLQELDGYTF
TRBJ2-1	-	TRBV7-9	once	TGTGCCAGCAGCCCCGCCGTGAGGGGATTCAATGAGCAGTTCTTC	CASSPAVRGFNEQFF
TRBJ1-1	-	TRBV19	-	TGTGCCAGTATAGACAGGTTCTTGAACACTGAAGCTTTCTTT	CASIDRFLNTEAFF
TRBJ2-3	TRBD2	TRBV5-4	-	TGTGCCAGCAGCTCGGGCAAGGATAGCGGGGGCACAGATACGCAGTATTTT	CASSSGKDSGGTDTQYF
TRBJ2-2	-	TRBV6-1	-	TGTGCCAGCAGGCCACGAAACACCGGGGAGCTGTTTTTT	CASRPRNTGELFF
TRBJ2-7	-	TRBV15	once	TGTGCCACCAGCAGAGAGTTGGGGTCCGTATACGAGCAGTACTTC	CATSRELGSVYEQYF
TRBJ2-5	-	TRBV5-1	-	TGCGCCAGCAGCTTGATTGTAACAGGAGCCGGGGAGACCCAGTACTTC	CASSLIVTGAGETQYF
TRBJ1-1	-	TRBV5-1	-	TGCGCCAGCAGCTTTTTTGGAACCGGGGTGGGGACTGAAGCTTTCTTT	CASSFFGTGVGTEAFF
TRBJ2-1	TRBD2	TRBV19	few	TGTGCCAGTAGTCCCTCCCTAGCGGGAGTAGTAGATGAGCAGTTCTTC	CASSPSLAGVVDEQFF
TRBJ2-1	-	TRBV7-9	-	TGTGCCAGCAGCTTAGCCAATGAGCAGTTCTTC	CASSLANEQFF
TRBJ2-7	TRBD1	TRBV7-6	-	TGTGCCAGCAGCTCCTCAATCAGGGGGCGATACGAGCAGTACTTC	CASSSSIRGRYEQYF
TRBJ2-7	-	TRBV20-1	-	TGCAGTGCTGAGGGCTCCTACGAGCAGTACTTC	CSAEGSYEQYF
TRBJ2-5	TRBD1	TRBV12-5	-	TGTGCTAGTGGTCCTGGGGACAGGGTGAACGCGGGGACCCAGTACTTC	CASGPGDRVNAGTQYF
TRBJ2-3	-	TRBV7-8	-	TGTGCCAGCAGCTTTAGCGTAGGGAGCACAGATACGCAGTATTTT	CASSFSVGSTDTQYF
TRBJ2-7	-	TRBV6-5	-	TGTGCCAGCAGCCGGCCCTCCCGACAATACGAGCAGTACTTC	CASSRPSRQYEQYF
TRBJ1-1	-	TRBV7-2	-	TGTGCCAGCAGCCTTGGGCCCCGCGCTGAAGCTTTCTTT	CASSLGPRAEAFF
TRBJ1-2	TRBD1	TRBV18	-	TGTGCCAGCTCAGGACAGGAGGGCTATGGCTACACCTTC	CASSGQEGYGYTF
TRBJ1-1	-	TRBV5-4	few	TGTGCCAGCAGATCAGACTCGAGGACTGAAGCTTTCTTT	CASRSDSRTEAFF
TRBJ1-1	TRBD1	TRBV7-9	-	TGTGCCAGCAGCCGAGAACAGGGGATACTCACTGAAGCTTTCTTT	CASSREQGILTEAFF
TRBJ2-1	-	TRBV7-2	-	TGTGCCAGCAGCTTAGCTAGACACTCCCTCGGCAATGAGCAGTTCTTC	CASSLARHSLGNEQFF
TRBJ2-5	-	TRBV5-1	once	TGCGCCAGCAGCTCATTTGGCATCGGACAGTCGGGAGAGACCCAGTACTTC	CASSSFGIGQSGETQYF
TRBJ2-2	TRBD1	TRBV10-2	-	TGCGCCAGCAGCCAAGTCTCCCAGGGGGCGAACACCGGGGAGCTGTTTTTT	CASSQVSQGANTGELFF
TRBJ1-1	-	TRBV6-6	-	TGTGCCAGCAGCTTAGACTGGGAAGGGGCTTTCTTT	CASSLDWEGAFF
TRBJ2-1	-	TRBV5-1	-	TGCGCCAGCAGCTTGGGACCGAACTACAATGAGCAGTTCTTC	CASSLGPNYNEQFF
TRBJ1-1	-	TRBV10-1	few	TGCGCCAGCAGTGGATCAAACACTGAAGCTTTCTTT	CASSGSNTEAFF
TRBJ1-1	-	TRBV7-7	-	TGTGCCACGGGGGCCGAAGCTTTCTTT	CATGAEAFF
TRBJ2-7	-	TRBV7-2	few	TGTGCCAGCAGGCCTTATACAGGGACCGAGCAGTACTTC	CASRPYTGTEQYF
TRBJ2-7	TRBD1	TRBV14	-	TGTGCCAGCAGCCATGGGACAGGTGGGGGATACGAGCAGTACTTC	CASSHGTGGGYEQYF
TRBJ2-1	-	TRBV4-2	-	TGTGCCAGCAGCCCATCATACAATGAGCAGTTCTTC	CASSPSYNEQFF
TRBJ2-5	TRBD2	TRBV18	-	TGTGCCAGCTCACCACAATCAGCGGGAACGGAGACCCAGTACTTC	CASSPQSAGTETQYF
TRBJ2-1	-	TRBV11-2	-	TGTGCCAGCAGCTTAGAGGGAGGCTCCTACAATGAGCAGTTCTTC	CASSLEGGSYNEQFF
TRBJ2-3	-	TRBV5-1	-	TGCGCCAGCAGCTTGGCGGGCACCACAGATACGCAGTATTTT	CASSLAGTTDTQYF
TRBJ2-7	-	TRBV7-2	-	TGTGCCAGCAGAACAAACCCGGGGAGTCAGTACTTC	CASRTNPGSQYF
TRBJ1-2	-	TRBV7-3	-	TGTGCCAGCAGCTTAATCCGCCAGGGAGGGCGGCATGGCTACACCTTC	CASSLIRQGGRHGYTF
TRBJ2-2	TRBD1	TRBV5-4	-	TGTGCCAGCAGCGCGGACAGGTTGAGCACCGGGGAGCTGTTTTTT	CASSADRLSTGELFF
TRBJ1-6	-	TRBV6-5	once	TGTGCCAGCAGGTCTGAGCAGGGGTATAATTCACCCCTCCACTTT	CASRSEQGYNSPLHF
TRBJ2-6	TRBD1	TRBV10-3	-	TGTGCCATCAGCCCCGGGACAGGGGGCTCTGGGGCCAACGTCCTGACTTTC	CAISPGTGGSGANVLTF
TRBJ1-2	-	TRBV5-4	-	TGTGCCAGCAGCTTGGAAAGAGGGACAACAGGTCGGTATGGCTACACCTTC	CASSLERGTTGRYGYTF